These T cell receptor beta chains were read from a single sample in a study of graft-versus-host responses after intestinal transplantation. Their specific antigens are unknown. This table comes from immunoSEQ multiplex PCR, and its TCRdb copy is limited to in-frame clones, with some not included. The sample holds over 90,000 clones; 75% to 95% are singletons and the top ten take 0.4% to 0.5%. This specimen consisted of unstimulated CD8+ T cells sorted from spleen or lymph node cells, obtained before intestinal transplant. These receptors originate from a human donor who received an intestinal transplant. CDR3s include the opening cysteine and the closing phenylalanine or tryptophan. A D gene is named only where the DNA matches it firmly. Clone size is shown for a subset of rows, as once, few, many or a class of expanded clone.

.	TRBJ1-3	TRBV6-5	.	TGTGCCAGCAGTTACTCTTGGCAGGGGGGAAACACCATATATTTT	CASSYSWQGGNTIYF
TRBD2	TRBJ2-7	TRBV5-1	.	TGCGCCAGCAGCCCGCGGGAGTTGAACGAGCAGTACTTC	CASSPRELNEQYF
.	TRBJ2-7	TRBV6-1	.	TGTGCCAGCAGTGTGACGGGCTCCTACGAGCAGTACTTC	CASSVTGSYEQYF
.	TRBJ2-1	TRBV11-2	.	TGTGCCAGCAGCTTAGGCTCAGGGCCCTACAATGAGCAGTTCTTC	CASSLGSGPYNEQFF
.	TRBJ1-1	TRBV4-1	once	TGCGCCAGCAGCCAATTTGGACAGACCGAAGCTTTCTTT	CASSQFGQTEAFF
.	TRBJ2-7	TRBV6-1	.	TGTGCCAGCAGTGAATTGTCAGGCCCTTACGAGCAGTACTTC	CASSELSGPYEQYF
TRBD1	TRBJ1-5	TRBV4-3	.	TGCGCCAGCAGCCAAGAAAGGACAGGGGGAGGAAGCAATCAGCCCCAGCATTTT	CASSQERTGGGSNQPQHF
.	TRBJ2-1	TRBV6-1	.	TGTGCCAGCAGTGAATTGGGGGCTAACTCCTACAATGAGCAGTTCTTC	CASSELGANSYNEQFF
.	TRBJ2-2	TRBV19	.	TGTGCCAGTACCGCGTCAGGGGCCGGGGAGCTGTTTTTT	CASTASGAGELFF
.	TRBJ2-1	TRBV2	.	TGTGCCAGCAGTGAATCTAGCGCACCCTACAATGAGCAGTTCTTC	CASSESSAPYNEQFF
TRBD2	TRBJ2-3	TRBV10-3	.	TGTGCCATCAGTGAGTCGGTGACTAGCTTGAGCCCAGATACGCAGTATTTT	CAISESVTSLSPDTQYF
TRBD1	TRBJ1-2	TRBV5-4	.	TGTGCCAGCAGCGGCCTACAGGGGGCGACTGGCTACACCTTC	CASSGLQGATGYTF
TRBD2	TRBJ2-7	TRBV5-8	.	TGTGCCAGCAGCTGGGGGACTAGCAACGAGCAGTACTTC	CASSWGTSNEQYF
.	TRBJ2-5	TRBV11-2	.	TGTGCCAGCAGCTTATTCGCTTGGACAATAAGGAGCGAAGAGACCCAGTACTTC	CASSLFAWTIRSEETQYF
TRBD1	TRBJ2-7	TRBV14	.	TGTGCCAGCAGCCAAACAGGGGAAGGGTACGAGCAGTACTTC	CASSQTGEGYEQYF
TRBD1	TRBJ2-1	TRBV29-1	.	TGCAGCGTTGAACCAGGGGACAGGTACAATGAGCAGTTCTTC	CSVEPGDRYNEQFF
TRBD1	TRBJ1-2	TRBV9	few	TGTGCCAGCAGCGCCACCGGGACAGGATCTTTCGGGCGGAGCTACACCTTC	CASSATGTGSFGRSYTF
.	TRBJ2-7	TRBV29-1	.	TGCAGCGTTAGTGGGGAGAGCTCCTACGAGCAGTACTTC	CSVSGESSYEQYF
TRBD2	TRBJ2-5	TRBV19	.	TGTGCCAGTAGTATTGACGCGGGAGAGGAGACCCAGTACTTC	CASSIDAGEETQYF
TRBD1	TRBJ1-2	TRBV4-3	.	TGCGCCAGCAGCCAAGATATCGGGACAGGTCTTGGCTACACCTTC	CASSQDIGTGLGYTF
TRBD1	TRBJ2-1	TRBV11-2	.	TGTGCCAGCCGGGACAGGGGATACAATGAGCAGTTCTTC	CASRDRGYNEQFF
TRBD1	TRBJ2-7	TRBV27	.	TGTGCCAGCAGTTGGACAGGGGAAGACTACGAGCAGTACTTC	CASSWTGEDYEQYF
TRBD1	TRBJ2-1	TRBV7-9	.	TGTGCCAGCAGCCCCCGACAGGGTATGGCCTCCTACAATGAGCAGTTCTTC	CASSPRQGMASYNEQFF
TRBD1	TRBJ2-3	TRBV30	.	TGTGCCTGGGACAGGGGGCTGCCAGATACGCAGTATTTT	CAWDRGLPDTQYF
.	TRBJ1-1	TRBV11-2	.	TGTGCCAGCGACGGGCAGGGGCCTTCCAACACTGAAGCTTTCTTT	CASDGQGPSNTEAFF
TRBD2	TRBJ2-5	TRBV12-5	.	TGTGCTAGTGGTTTTATATACGCTAGGACTAGTGAGGGTTTGGAGACCCAGTACTTC	CASGFIYARTSEGLETQYF
.	TRBJ1-2	TRBV5-4	.	TGTGCCAGCAGCTCGGGGGGAAACTATGGCTACACCTTC	CASSSGGNYGYTF
.	TRBJ2-7	TRBV7-9	few	TGTGCCAGCAGCCCAGGGCAAACCTACGAGCAGTACTTC	CASSPGQTYEQYF
TRBD1	TRBJ2-2	TRBV27	.	TGTGCCAGCAGCCAGCGACCCCCGGGACAGGGTAGAACCGGGGAGCTGTTTTTT	CASSQRPPGQGRTGELFF
TRBD2	TRBJ2-1	TRBV5-1	.	TGCGCCAGCAGCTTTAGCGGGAGTGGGAATGAGCAGTTCTTC	CASSFSGSGNEQFF
.	TRBJ1-2	TRBV19	.	TGTGCCAGTAGCACCTACCCTGACTATGGCTACACCTTC	CASSTYPDYGYTF
TRBD1	TRBJ1-1	TRBV27	.	TGTGCCAGCAGTTTATCGGGGACAGGGTCAGCTTTCTTT	CASSLSGTGSAFF
.	TRBJ1-6	TRBV6-5	.	TGTGCCAGCAGTTACTCGATACAGGGATCTTCACCCCTCCACTTT	CASSYSIQGSSPLHF
TRBD1	TRBJ2-1	TRBV6-5	.	TGTGCCAGCAAGACAGGGTTGAATGAGCAGTTCTTC	CASKTGLNEQFF
TRBD1	TRBJ1-1	TRBV5-1	.	TGCGCCAGCAGCTTGGCTTACCAGGGGGCGTCTGAAGCTTTCTTT	CASSLAYQGASEAFF
.	TRBJ2-1	TRBV4-1	.	TGCGCCAGCAGCCCCTCTCCCAGGGGCCAGCAGTTCTTC	CASSPSPRGQQFF
.	TRBJ2-2	TRBV7-9	.	TGTGCCAGCAGCTCCCCCCGGTTCGAGACCGGGGAGCTGTTTTTT	CASSSPRFETGELFF
.	TRBJ1-4	TRBV19	.	TGTGCCAGCAGTCAGGGGCCCCGTAATGAAAAACTGTTTTTT	CASSQGPRNEKLFF
TRBD2	TRBJ2-3	TRBV5-4	.	TGTGCCAGCAGCTTCGGGGGGGGCCAAGATACGCAGTATTTT	CASSFGGGQDTQYF
.	TRBJ2-7	TRBV15	.	TGTGCCACCAGCAGAGATATGGGGGACACTAACTACGAGCAGTACTTC	CATSRDMGDTNYEQYF
.	TRBJ2-1	TRBV9	.	TGTGCCAGCAGCTCAGGGTTGGGGAATGAGCAGTTCTTC	CASSSGLGNEQFF
TRBD1	TRBJ2-1	TRBV11-3	once	TGTGCCAGCAGCTTCCGGGACAGCTACAATGAGCAGTTCTTC	CASSFRDSYNEQFF
TRBD1	TRBJ1-3	TRBV5-1	.	TGCGCCAGCAGCTTGGATCCAGGGGGGGGAAACACCATATATTTT	CASSLDPGGGNTIYF
.	TRBJ2-5	TRBV6-6	.	TGTGCCAGCACCCCCGGCGGGTACCAAGAGACCCAGTACTTC	CASTPGGYQETQYF